Listed here are 25 T cell receptor beta chains from one sample, sequenced in a study of T cells in Graves' hyperthyroidism and ophthalmopathy. Regions amplified from RNA transcripts were the TCR beta CDR3 regions. An initial round of RT-PCR targeting the TCR CDR3 relied on the HTBI primer set. TCRdb passed the multiplex PCR reads through MiXCR, listing each CDR3 protein once. The sample lists 250,000 to 300,000 distinct CDR3 sequences, roughly 15% occurring once. The material sequenced was blood. The receptors come from a woman aged 45-65 years with Graves' hyperthyroidism that later progressed to Graves' ophthalmopathy.

For the CDR3, the DNA is TGTGCCAGCAGCTTAGACGTAAACTATGGCTACACCTTC. It specifies CASSLDVNYGYTF. The chain employs TRBV7-9 and TRBJ1-2; D gene uncertain. V lost 1 base and J lost 2, with 5 bases in between. The CDR3 runs 13 residues. The germline CDR1 and CDR2 sequences are SEHNR and FQNEAQ (reference sequence).

The rearrangement joins TRBV20-1 to TRBJ2-3, with 7 bases fitting TRBD2. The CDR3 totals 14 residues. CDR1 is DFQATT, CDR2 SNEGSKA, per germline (reference sequence). V lost 5 bases to trimming and J lost 5 bases; unmatched junction nucleotides: 10. The CDR3 here is CSAEGRVGGDTQYF. CDR3 in DNA: TGCAGTGCTGAGGGGAGGGTGGGGGGAGATACGCAGTATTTT.

The rearrangement uses TRBV7-2 and TRBJ1-4, with D hard to call. Germline CDR1 reads SGHTA; CDR2 reads FQGNSA. The CDR3 contains 15 residues. Trimming removed 2 bases at V and 8 bases at J, with 15 bases between. The CDR3 sequence: CASSLFGIGEEKLFF. DNA for the CDR3: TGTGCCAGCAGCTTATTTGGTATCGGTGAGGAAAAACTGTTTTTT.

This clonotype was picked up many times. This chain uses TRBV27 with TRBJ2-7, with D perhaps matching TRBD2 (5 bases). Trimming took 2 bases from V and 3 from J, leaving 8 bases between them. The germline V gene encodes CDR1 MNHEY and CDR2 SMNVEV (reference sequence). This CDR3 region has 13 residues. CDR3 region: CASSLRGIYEQYF. DNA for the CDR3: TGTGCCAGCAGTTTACGGGGTATCTACGAGCAGTACTTC.

This clonotype was detected only a few times. V usage is TRBV6-1 and J usage is TRBJ1-3; TRBD1 is a possible D gene (5 bases). The length of the CDR3 is 16 residues. Trimming took off 5 bases at V and 0 bases at J, with 14 bases between the two ends. Germline loops: CDR1 MNHNS, CDR2 SASEGT. CDR3 protein: CASSLRGGGSGNTIYF. The CDR3 nucleotides read TGTGCCAGCAGTTTGAGGGGAGGAGGCTCTGGAAACACCATATATTTT.

This clonotype was observed at least ten times. The CDR3 loop is CASSENQETQYF. The CDR3 DNA follows: TGTGCCAGCAGTGAGAACCAAGAGACCCAGTACTTC. V is TRBV2 and J is TRBJ2-5, with D uncertain. CDR3 size: 12 residues. Germline CDR1 and CDR2: SNHLY and FYNNEI. The V end lost 3 bases, the J end lost 0 bases, and 2 bases lay between the germline ends.

Comment on this clonotype: This may stem from a read error, because a much larger clone lies one nucleotide away. The V and J genes are TRBV20-1 and TRBJ2-3; the D gene is possibly TRBD2 (6 bases). V was cut by 5 bases and J by 5 bases, with 14 bases left in between. Per the germline V gene, CDR1 is DFQATT and CDR2 is SNEGSKA (reference sequence). The CDR3 covers 13 residues. The CDR3 bases are TGCAGTGCTTTAACGGGAGTTGAAGATACGCAGTATTTT. It encodes CSALTGVEDTQYF.

The chain joins TRBV20-1 to TRBJ1-1; D is unclear. This CDR3 has 13 amino acids. Between the trimmed V and J ends, which lost 3 bases and 1 base, there was a span of 9 bases. The germline gives CDR1 DFQATT, CDR2 SNEGSKA (reference sequence). The CDR3 spells CSARLTRNTEAFF. The CDR3 nucleotides are TGCAGTGCTAGGTTAACACGGAACACTGAAGCTTTCTTT.

This clonotype was counted ten times or more. The gene calls are TRBV27 and TRBJ2-5, with 8 bases matching TRBD2. CDR3 length equals 14 residues. With V trimmed by 5 bases and J by 7 bases, 9 bases remained unmatched. Germline assignment: CDR1 MNHEY and CDR2 SMNVEV (reference sequence). This CDR3 reads CASSITSGGPTQYF. Here the CDR3 DNA reads TGTGCCAGCAGTATTACTAGCGGAGGCCCGACCCAGTACTTC.

Only a few counts were recorded for this clonotype. The rearrangement uses TRBV7-8 and TRBJ1-6; D call uncertain. The CDR3 loop spans 15 amino acids. Per germline, CDR1 SGHVS and CDR2 FQNEAQ. Trimming pared 5 bases from V and 7 bases from J, leaving 15 bases between. The CDR3 bases are TGTGCCAGCAGCAATCAACGGGGAACCAATTCACCCCTCCACTTT. It is translated as CASSNQRGTNSPLHF.

This clonotype has just one count. The genes are TRBV28 and TRBJ2-5, with D possibly TRBD2 on 5 matching bases. In germline, CDR1 is MDHEN, CDR2 SYDVKM. The CDR3 is 13 residues long. Trimming pared 6 bases from V and 0 bases from J, leaving 8 bases between. DNA for the CDR3: TGTGCCAGCAGACCGGGGAACCAAGAGACCCAGTACTTC. Encoded protein: CASRPGNQETQYF.

The rearrangement joins TRBV27 to TRBJ2-7; 7 nucleotides match TRBD2. CDR1 is MNHEY, CDR2 SMNVEV, per germline (reference sequence). V lost 5 bases and J lost 2; bases outside the gene matches: 6. The CDR3 has 14 amino acids. CDR3 nucleotides: TGTGCCAGCAGTCCTCAGCGGGATACCTACGAGCAGTACTTC. As protein: CASSPQRDTYEQYF.

Many counts were recorded for this clonotype. CDR3 in DNA: TGTGCCACCAGTGATTTTAGAGAGGGGACAGATACGCAGTATTTT. This gives the protein CATSDFREGTDTQYF. The gene calls are TRBV24-1 and TRBJ2-3; D might be TRBD1 or TRBD2, each matching 5 bases. Germline V gene data show CDR1 as KGHDR and CDR2 as SFDVKD. The V and J ends lost 1 base and 3 bases respectively, with 10 bases between them. CDR3 length: 15 amino acids.

This clonotype was counted a single time. The V call is TRBV20-1, the J call TRBJ1-6; D is possibly TRBD1 (6 bases). The CDR3 totals 14 residues. Trimming cost V 1 base and J 9 bases, with 13 bases left between them. Germline CDR1 DFQATT, CDR2 SNEGSKA (reference sequence). This CDR3 reads CSARGGRDGSPLHF. The CDR3 bases are TGCAGTGCTAGAGGGGGGCGGGATGGTTCACCCCTCCACTTT.

In nucleotides, the CDR3 is TGTGCCAGCAGCGTAGATAGGGTGGGGGGGCTAACAACTGAAGCTTTCTTT. Its protein product is CASSVDRVGGLTTEAFF. This chain joins TRBV9 and TRBJ1-1; a possible D gene is TRBD1 (6 bases). The CDR3 is 17 residues long. Germline V gives CDR1 SGDLS, CDR2 YYNGEE. V lost 0 bases, J lost 5 bases, and 20 bases lay in between.

This clonotype was counted ten times or more. The chain recombines TRBV5-1 with TRBJ2-5, with a tentative D call TRBD1 (5 bases). The length of the CDR3 is 14 residues. Per germline, CDR1 SGHRS and CDR2 YFSETQ. Between the trimmed V and J ends, which lost 0 bases and 5 bases, there was a span of 11 bases. CDR3 bases: TGCGCCAGCAGCTTGGGGGGCGCGGCGGAGACCCAGTACTTC. Its protein is CASSLGGAAETQYF.

For this clonotype: A much larger clonotype is one base distant, so this may be a read error. The chain carries TRBV18 and TRBJ2-7; D possibly corresponds to TRBD2 (5 bases). Per germline, CDR1 KGHSH and CDR2 LQKENI. This CDR3 has 15 amino acids. The CDR3, as DNA: TGTGCCAACTCACTTTGGACTGGCCTCCTTTTCGGGCAGTACTTC. Amino acid sequence: CANSLWTGLLFGQYF. The full variable domain, with the rest looked up from reference TRBV18 and TRBJ2-7, is NAGVMQNPRHLVRRRGQEARLRCSPMKGHSHVYWYRQLPEEGLKFMVYLQKENIIDESGMPKERFSAEFPKEGPSILRIQQVVRGDSAAYFCANSLWTGLLFGQYFGPGTRLTVT.

Of note for this clonotype: Just one base apart from a much larger clone, this may be a read error. This chain connects TRBV30 to TRBJ2-5; a weak D match, TRBD2 (6 bases). Germline V gene sequence: CDR1 GTSNPN, CDR2 SVGIG (reference sequence). This CDR3 is built from 14 residues. This chain's CDR3 is CAWSVSGGPETRYF. The CDR3 bases are TGTGCCTGGAGTGTGAGCGGAGGGCCGGAGACCCGGTACTTC. Based on the CDR3 plus reference TRBV30 and TRBJ2-5, the full variable domain is SQTIHQWPATLVQPVGSPLSLECTVEGTSNPNLYWYRQAAGRGLQLLFYSVGIGQISSEVPQNLSASRPQDRQFILSSKKLLLSDSGFYLCAWSVSGGPETRYFGPGTRLLVL.

The chain's CDR3 is CASRLTGDQEKLFF. CDR3 nucleotide sequence: TGTGCCAGCAGGCTGACAGGGGACCAGGAAAAACTGTTTTTT. This sequence joins TRBV6-1 and TRBJ1-4, with 8 bases that match TRBD1. In germline, CDR1 is MNHNS, CDR2 SASEGT. J was trimmed by 8 bases and V by 6 bases; bases with no gene match: 8. This CDR3 has 14 residues.

This clonotype has at least ten counts. V gene TRBV6-1 combines with J gene TRBJ2-5, with 9 bases identical to TRBD1. Germline loops: CDR1 MNHNS, CDR2 SASEGT. The length of the CDR3 is 15 residues. Unmatched junction bases numbered 11, after V lost 5 bases and J lost 7 bases. The CDR3 protein is CASSLLGTGTGTQYF. CDR3 bases: TGTGCCAGCAGTCTTCTCGGGACAGGGACAGGGACCCAGTACTTC.

At least ten counts were recorded for this clonotype. This chain links TRBV7-9 with TRBJ2-2; 9 bases agree with TRBD1. Germline V gene sequence: CDR1 SEHNR, CDR2 FQNEAQ (reference sequence). The J segment lost 4 bases and the V segment lost 3 bases, leaving 3 bases of the junction unmatched. The CDR3 sequence is 15 residues long. This chain's CDR3 is CASSFRTGVTGELFF. The CDR3 region has the DNA TGTGCCAGCAGCTTCCGGACAGGGGTCACCGGGGAGCTGTTTTTT.

The table lists this clonotype with many counts. J is TRBJ2-2 and V is TRBV7-3, with 10 bases matching TRBD2. The ends lost 8 bases at V and 4 bases at J; junction bases unmatched: 7. The length of the CDR3 is 15 residues. Germline CDR1 is SGHTA and CDR2 is FQGTGA. CDR3 residues: CASSGLAGVTGELFF. The CDR3 coding sequence is TGTGCCAGCTCAGGTCTAGCGGGAGTCACCGGGGAGCTGTTTTTT.

This clonotype was recorded at least ten times. V and J are TRBV11-2 and TRBJ2-1, with 13 bases fitting TRBD2. The V and J ends lost 4 bases and 12 bases, in that order; junction bases with no gene match: 6. The CDR3 has 14 residues. Per germline, CDR1 SGHAT and CDR2 FQNNGV. CDR3 nucleotides: TGTGCCAGCAGCTCAATGACTAGCGGGAGGAGGCAGTTCTTC. It encodes CASSSMTSGRRQFF.

CDR3 sequence: CASSQLASTGELFF. In DNA, the CDR3 is TGTGCCAGCAGCCAACTAGCATCCACCGGGGAGCTGTTTTTT. V usage is TRBV6-1 and J usage is TRBJ2-2, with a tentative D call TRBD2 (6 bases). The ends were cut back, 6 bases at V and 4 bases at J, with 12 bases in the middle. This CDR3 spans 14 amino acids. Germline V gene lookup returns CDR1 MNHNS and CDR2 SASEGT.

There are many counts of this clonotype. This rearrangement joins TRBV2 to TRBJ1-3, with 7 positions matching TRBD1. This CDR3 region has 15 residues. In germline, CDR1 is SNHLY, CDR2 FYNNEI. Trimming cost V 7 bases and J 2 bases; bases outside gene matches: 8. CDR3 coding DNA: TGTGCCAGCATGATTGACAGGGTCCCTGGAAACACCATATATTTT. Encoded protein: CASMIDRVPGNTIYF.